These T cell receptor beta chains were read from a single sample in a study of metastatic and nonmetastatic thyroid tumors. With MiXCR, TCRdb called clones anew from the PCR reads. The sample includes about 14,000 clones, approximately 30% seen only once; the top ten take 20% to 30%. The source material was tumor tissue. The source is a female donor with papillary thyroid cancer or a benign thyroid nodule (not recorded which). Some clones in this sample may be carry-over from other donors' samples. CDR3s include the opening cysteine and the closing phenylalanine or tryptophan. D genes are given only for firm matches. The size of a clone is reported for some rows only, either as once, few or many, or as a class for expanded clones.

>many|TRBJ2-3|TRBD2|TRBV6-2/TRBV6-3
TGTGCCAGCAGTTACGGGAGGGCCACAGATACGCAGTATTTT
CASSYGRATDTQYF
>medium-sized|TRBJ2-3|NA|TRBV3-1
TGTGCCAGCAGCCTCACAGATACGCAGTATTTT
CASSLTDTQYF
>NA|TRBJ1-1|NA|TRBV11-1
TGTGCCAGCAGCTTAGAAGAGAACACTGAAGCTTTCTTT
CASSLEENTEAFF
>many|TRBJ2-1|NA|TRBV6-1
TGTGCCAGCTGGGGGCCATTGAATGAGCAGTTCTTC
CASWGPLNEQFF
>once|TRBJ1-1|NA|TRBV18
TGTGCCAGCTCACGTCCTGGCGGGACAAAGGTTTTCTTT
CASSRPGGTKVFF
>few|TRBJ1-4|TRBD1|TRBV6-4
TGTGCCAGCAGTGACTCGAAGGGTGATAAGGGGGCTGATGAAAAACTGTTTTTT
CASSDSKGDKGADEKLFF
>many|TRBJ1-4|NA|TRBV4-2
TGTGCCAGCAGCCAAGATTCGGCGGCGGGCTCAACTAATGAAAAACTGTTTTTT
CASSQDSAAGSTNEKLFF
>few|TRBJ1-6|NA|TRBV19
TGTGCCAGTAGTATAGAACGCGGACCCAATTCACCCCTCCACTTT
CASSIERGPNSPLHF
>many|TRBJ2-6|NA|TRBV2
TGTGCCAGCAGCGGGGCGGGCTCTGGGGCCAACGTCCTGACTTTC
CASSGAGSGANVLTF
>many|TRBJ2-3|TRBD1|TRBV9
TGTGCCAGCAGCCACCGGGACAGGACCACAGATACGCAGTATTTT
CASSHRDRTTDTQYF
>once|TRBJ2-7|TRBD1|TRBV11-2
TGTGCCAGCAGCCAAGGGACAGGGCAGGAGCAGTACTTC
CASSQGTGQEQYF
>NA|TRBJ1-3|NA|TRBV6-5
TGTGCCAGCAGTTACGCGGGGGCAGACACCATATATTTT
CASSYAGADTIYF
>many|TRBJ1-5|NA|TRBV4-1
TGCGCCAGCAGCCAAGCAGAATATAGCAATCAGCCCCAGCATTTT
CASSQAEYSNQPQHF
>once|TRBJ2-1|TRBD2|TRBV11-1
TGTGCCAGCAGCTTTACGGGACTAGCGGGGAATGAGCAGTTCTTC
CASSFTGLAGNEQFF
>NA|TRBJ1-1|NA|TRBV3-1
TGTGCCAACAGCCAGGGGAGTAACACTGAAGCTTTCTTT
CANSQGSNTEAFF
>many|TRBJ2-2|NA|TRBV29-1
TGCAGCGTTGAAGTCCCAGGACGATACACCGGGGAGCTGTTTTTT
CSVEVPGRYTGELFF
>medium-sized|TRBJ2-7|TRBD2|TRBV28
TGTGCCAGCAGTTTAATACCCGGGAGGCACGAGCAGTACTTC
CASSLIPGRHEQYF
>few|TRBJ1-6|TRBD1|TRBV20-1
TGCAGTGCTCTGGACAGGGGGGATTCACCCCTCCACTTT
CSALDRGDSPLHF
>NA|TRBJ1-1|NA|TRBV4-2
TGTGCCAGCAGCCAAAGGGACAATGAAGCTTTCTTT
CASSQRDNEAFF
>NA|TRBJ1-3|NA|TRBV7-8
TGTGCCAGCAGCTTAGTGTTGCGGGGCATTATCGGAAACACCATATATTTT
CASSLVLRGIIGNTIYF
>medium-sized|TRBJ2-7|TRBD2|TRBV4-1
TGCGCCAGCAGCCTCTTGGGGGGGTCCCGGGCCGAGCAGTACTTC
CASSLLGGSRAEQYF
>NA|TRBJ1-6|TRBD1|TRBV11-1
TGTGCCAGCAGCTCGGACAGGACGCGGTCACCCCTCCACTTT
CASSSDRTRSPLHF
>many|TRBJ2-3|NA|TRBV24-1
TGTGCCACCAGTGATTTCCGGGGAAGCACAGATACGCAGTATTTT
CATSDFRGSTDTQYF
>once|TRBJ2-7|NA|TRBV5-1
TGCGCCAGCAGCCAGGGACCTCCGGACGAGCAGTACTTC
CASSQGPPDEQYF
>many|TRBJ1-2|TRBD1|TRBV20-1
TGCAGTGCTGGGACAGCCAGAAATCGCTACACCTTC
CSAGTARNRYTF
>few|TRBJ2-7|TRBD1|TRBV27
TGTGCCAGCAGTTTAAGATGGGACAGCTACAAGCAGTACTTC
CASSLRWDSYKQYF
>NA|TRBJ2-1|TRBD2|TRBV7-8
TGTGCCAGCAGCTCGGGCCTGCTAAGCGGGGGGTACAATGAGCAGTTCTTC
CASSSGLLSGGYNEQFF
>many|TRBJ1-3|NA|TRBV20-1
TGCAGTGCTAGAACATCGATCTCTGGAAACACCATATATTTT
CSARTSISGNTIYF
>many|TRBJ2-1|TRBD2|TRBV11-1
TGTGCCAGCAGCTTAATGACTAGCGGATACAATGAGCAGTTCTTC
CASSLMTSGYNEQFF
>medium-sized|TRBJ1-1|NA|TRBV14
TGTGCCAGCAGCCAAGAGGCAGCCTTAATGGAGAACACTGAAGCTTTCTTT
CASSQEAALMENTEAFF
>many|TRBJ2-3|TRBD2|TRBV20-1
TGCGCGACTAGCGGGAGGGCCTGGGATACGCAGTATTTT
CATSGRAWDTQYF
>few|TRBJ2-7|NA|TRBV4-1
TGCGCCAGCAGCCAAGGAAATACGGGTGGCGAGCAGTACTTC
CASSQGNTGGEQYF
>few|TRBJ2-2|TRBD1|TRBV6-2/TRBV6-3
TGTGCCAGCAGCCAGGGGGTGTTTATTGGGGAGCTGTTTTTT
CASSQGVFIGELFF
>NA|TRBJ2-7|TRBD1|TRBV4-1
TGCGCCAGCAGCCAAGTTACCGGGACAGGAGCTTCCTACGAGCAGTACTTC
CASSQVTGTGASYEQYF
>NA|TRBJ2-2|TRBD2|TRBV28
TGTGCCAGCAGTTTATTCTCCTCTGGACTAGCGGGAGAGGTTAACACCGGGGAGCTGTTTTTT
CASSLFSSGLAGEVNTGELFF
>NA|TRBJ1-2|TRBD1|TRBV11-3
TGTGCCTGCATCGTAGGACAGGGGTTTGTCTACACATTC
CACIVGQGFVYTF
>once|TRBJ1-5|NA|TRBV20-1
TGCAGTGCCAATCTGGGGGATCAGCCCCAGCATTTT
CSANLGDQPQHF
>few|TRBJ2-6|NA|TRBV2
TGTGCTAAAGCTGGGGCCAACGTCCTGACTTTC
CAKAGANVLTF
>NA|TRBJ2-3|NA|TRBV7-1
TGTGCCAGCAGCTCCCGTCCTCACACGATAGACTCGGGTACAGATACGCAGTATTTT
CASSSRPHTIDSGTDTQYF
>medium-sized|TRBJ2-1|TRBD2|TRBV5-8
TGTGCCAGCAGCGACCGGACTAGCGGGTCTTACAATGAGCAGTTCTTC
CASSDRTSGSYNEQFF
>NA|TRBJ1-1|TRBD1|TRBV5-1
TGCGCCAGCAGCGCCGAGACAGGGTTCACTGAAGCTTTCTTT
CASSAETGFTEAFF
>medium-sized|TRBJ2-1|NA|TRBV6-5
TGTGCCAGCAGTTACGACGGGAGTAGGTACAATGAGCAGTTCTTC
CASSYDGSRYNEQFF
>few|TRBJ2-3|TRBD1|TRBV6-2/TRBV6-3
TGTGCCAGCAGTTTGCCGGGACAGCCTAGCACAGATACGCAGTATTTT
CASSLPGQPSTDTQYF
>NA|TRBJ2-6|NA|TRBV5-1
TGCGCCAGCAGCATACCACAGGTTTCTGGGGCCAACGTCCTGACTTTC
CASSIPQVSGANVLTF
>medium-sized|TRBJ2-1|NA|TRBV28
TGTGCCAGCCTCGGGAGCGGCAATGAGCAGTTCTTC
CASLGSGNEQFF
>NA|TRBJ2-2|NA|TRBV28
TGTGCCAGCAGCTCCCCTGTGGGTGGGGTTAGGTCCGGGGAGCTGTTTTTT
CASSSPVGGVRSGELFF
>NA|TRBJ2-7|NA|TRBV5-6
TGTGCCAGCAGCTTGGTTGGTGATTTCTACGAGCCGTACTTC
CASSLVGDFYEPYF
>NA|TRBJ1-5|NA|TRBV4-3
TGCGCCAGCAGCCAAGACGAAAATCAGCCCCAGCATTTT
CASSQDENQPQHF
>NA|TRBJ2-3|NA|TRBV20-1
TGCAGTGCTAGCGGGCCCGGGCTAGGGACAGATACGCAGTATTTT
CSASGPGLGTDTQYF
>NA|TRBJ2-7|TRBD1|TRBV9
TGTGCCAGCAGCGTAGGGAATACAGGGGCCGGCGAGCAGTACTTC
CASSVGNTGAGEQYF
>NA|TRBJ2-1|NA|TRBV7-2
TGTGCCAGCAGCTTAGCCGTCAGAAATGAGCAGTTCTTC
CASSLAVRNEQFF
>NA|TRBJ2-3|NA|TRBV5-1
TGCGCCAGCAGCTTAGGCGATATCACAGATACGCAGTATTTT
CASSLGDITDTQYF
>NA|TRBJ2-7|NA|TRBV28
TGTGCCAGCAGTCCCGCGGGGTGGGCACAGTCCTACGAGCAGTACTTC
CASSPAGWAQSYEQYF
>NA|TRBJ2-1|TRBD1|TRBV15
TGTGCCACCAGCGGACAGGGGGCTAGCAATGAGCAGTTCTTC
CATSGQGASNEQFF
>NA|TRBJ2-2|NA|TRBV5-1
TGCGCCAGCAGCTTGCTAATGAACACCGGGGAGCTGTTTTTT
CASSLLMNTGELFF